This section outlines one T cell receptor beta chain sequence together with its context. Its antigen is undetermined. Sequencing was performed with immunoSEQ multiplex PCR; in TCRdb, only in-frame clones are kept and a portion is missing. The sample holds approximately 67,000 clones; over 80% are singletons and the top ten take roughly 2.5%. Per the germline V gene, CDR1 is SQVTM and CDR2 is ANQGSEA. V lost 1 base to trimming and J lost 0 bases; unmatched junction nucleotides: 7. The CDR3 totals 16 residues. This record belongs to a study of OX40 agonist ivuxolimab in advanced cancers. Across the study: Ivuxolimab is a fully human IgG2 antibody that activates OX40 (CD134). A history of anti-PD-1, anti-PD-L1 or anti-CTLA-4 therapy was acceptable, and about 37% had some.

Study-level points and caveats: At 0.1-3.0 mg/kg, partial responders had clonal expansion among the lowest observed.

Individuals having autoimmune disease history or systemic immunosuppression were not enrolled. The chain couples TRBV29-1 to TRBJ2-3; 7 bases are a match to TRBD2. The TCR comes from an adult with an advanced solid tumor such as melanoma, head and neck, liver or kidney cancer. Sequences were derived from CD4+ or CD8+ T cells sorted from blood, sampled in a trial of the OX40 agonist ivuxolimab. This CDR3 is CSVEGGLAESTDTQYF. CDR3 nucleotides: TGCAGCGTTGAAGGGGGTCTAGCGGAAAGCACAGATACGCAGTATTTT.